This TCR beta chain came from a study of blood T cell repertoires in COVID-19. The method was immunoSEQ multiplex PCR; TCRdb's version includes in-frame clones alone and lacks a portion of them. In the table there are fewer than 130,000 clones, 65% to 75% of which are singletons. This CDR3 comprises 15 residues. Germline CDR1 SGHRS, CDR2 YFSETQ. V lost 4 bases, J lost 2 bases, and 16 bases lay in between. The clonotype was recovered from a man at least 80 years old with acute or convalescent COVID-19. J is TRBJ2-7 and V is TRBV5-1; the D gene is possibly TRBD1 (5 bases). Sequencing input: peripheral blood. CDR3 in DNA: TGCGCCAGCAGCCGTGGGGCAGGGTCTCCCTACGAGCAGTACTTC. Protein sequence: CASSRGAGSPYEQYF.